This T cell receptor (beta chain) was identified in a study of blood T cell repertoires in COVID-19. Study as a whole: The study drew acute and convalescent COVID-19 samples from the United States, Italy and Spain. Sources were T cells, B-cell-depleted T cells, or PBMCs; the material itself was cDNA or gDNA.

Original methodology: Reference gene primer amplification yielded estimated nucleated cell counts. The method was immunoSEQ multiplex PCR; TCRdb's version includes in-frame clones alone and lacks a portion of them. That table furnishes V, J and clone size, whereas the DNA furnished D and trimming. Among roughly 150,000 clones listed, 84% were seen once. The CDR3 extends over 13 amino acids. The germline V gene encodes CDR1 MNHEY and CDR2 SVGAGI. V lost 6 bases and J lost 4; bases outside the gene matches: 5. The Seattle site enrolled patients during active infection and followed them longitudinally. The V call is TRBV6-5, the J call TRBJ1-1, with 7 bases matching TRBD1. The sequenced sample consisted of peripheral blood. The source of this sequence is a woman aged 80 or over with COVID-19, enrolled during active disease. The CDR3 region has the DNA TGTGCCAGCAGAAGATCAGGGGGCACTGAAGCTTTCTTT. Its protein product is CASRRSGGTEAFF.